This entry features one T cell receptor (beta chain) sequence. This clone's antigen is unknown. Base qualities were left out, and no much larger clone turns up one base away. This sample stems from a study of T-cell reconstitution after alpha-beta-depleted transplantation in children listed by TCRdb under 2016. For the study in its entirety: Using TCR repertoire profiling, the study followed T-cell immune reconstitution in a quantitative way in children after TCRalphabeta/CD19-depleted allogeneic hematopoietic cell transplantation.

From the cysteine up to the phenylalanine, the CDR3 has a length of 16 residues. Just CDR3 DNA is preserved here, 48 bases in frame from base 1. V and J are truncated by 3 bases and 2 bases respectively, leaving an intervening sequence of 20 bases. CDR1 and CDR2 (DFQATT, SNEGSKA) derive from the germline V gene (reference sequence). The paper's findings and limits, for the study overall: Over the following months the frequencies of hyperexpanded clones went down, and after one year T-cell counts and TCRbeta diversity were mostly credited to newly produced T cells. In some patients, the high TCRbeta diversity seen at day 60 was put down to recipient T cells and intrathymic progenitors that had survived conditioning. The apparently early alphabetaT-cell count recovery about two months after transplant was reportedly dependent on only several hundred rapidly expanded clones derived from non-depleted graft cells.

The receptor library was made with PCR. TCRdb records Illumina HiSeq 2500 as the sequencer. To normalize quantification of the TCRbeta repertoire, the TCR libraries were built with molecular barcoding that relied on unique molecular identifiers. TCRdb handled the public reads itself, with Q25 trimming in fastp and clone calling in MiXCR, and kept productive beta chains. Every distinct CDR3 protein forms one entry, paired with its most common genes and DNA. This sample comprises approximately 1,000,000 distinct CDR3 sequences, about 29% of them detected only once. The ten top clones hold around 30% of the sample. This specimen's treatment or condition label, interpreted: allogeneic hematopoietic cell transplantation with graft depleted of TCRalphabeta T cells and CD19 B cells. The transplant recipients were children given TCRalphabeta/CD19-depleted allogeneic hematopoietic cell grafts.

The chain employs TRBV20-1 and TRBJ2-7; TRBD2 is a possible D gene, resting on 6 matching bases. Sequencing was performed on PBMCs, mostly from graft donor cells, taken 360 days after TCRalphabeta/CD19-depleted stem cell transplant. This receptor was taken from a boy under two years old who had a stem cell transplant for SCID, so the T cells may come from the graft donor. CDR3 loop: CSARDLVGGDPYEQYF. The nucleotide sequence is given as TGCAGTGCTAGGGACCTGGTCGGCGGGGATCCCTACGAGCAGTACTTC.